This T cell receptor (beta chain) stems from a study of shared clonotypes between healthy human individuals. Assay: immunoSEQ multiplex PCR; the TCRdb copy retains only in-frame clones and omits some. The sample consists of roughly 2.1 million clones, about 92% of them appearing once. Naive CD8 cells were CD45RO-negative, positively selected for CCR7, excluding terminally differentiated effector memory CD45RA+ cells. The TCR sequence derives from a man between 18 and 29 years old in good health. Some clones in this sample may be carry-over from other donors' samples. The sample was naive CD8+ T cells from PBMCs.

The CDR3 here is CASSLGTGGNNEQFF. CDR3 bases: TGTGCCAGCAGTCTCGGGACAGGGGGGAACAATGAGCAGTTCTTC. The genes are TRBV27 and TRBJ2-1; 11 positions agree with TRBD1. This CDR3 has 15 residues. V was pared by 5 bases and J by 5 bases, with 5 bases of the junction left unmatched. From germline, CDR1 is MNHEY and CDR2 SMNVEV (reference sequence).